The 10 T cell receptor beta chains reported below all come from one sample, sequenced in a study of T cell repertoires in cytomegalovirus infection. TCRdb passed the reads through MiXCR, listing each CDR3 protein once. Among approximately 470,000 distinct CDR3 sequences listed, roughly 46% were seen once. What these receptors recognize is not known. Sequenced here: cultured PBMCs, sampled from culture after CMV antigen stimulation. These TCRs come from a human donor in good health (CMV status not recorded). Some clones in this sample may be carry-over from other donors' samples.

The genes are TRBV7-6 and TRBJ2-2; the D gene is possibly TRBD1 (6 bases). This CDR3 has 16 residues. V lost 2 bases to trimming and J lost 1 base, with 11 bases between them. Germline lookup yields CDR1 SGHVS and CDR2 FNYEAQ. CDR3 bases: TGTGCCAGCAGCTTAACCGGGACACAGAACACCGGGGAGCTGTTTTTT. Residues: CASSLTGTQNTGELFF.

V gene TRBV7-2 combines with J gene TRBJ2-5; 9 nucleotides align to TRBD1. Germline V gene lookup returns CDR1 SGHTA and CDR2 FQGNSA. This CDR3 has 13 amino acids. The trim removed 5 bases at V and 9 bases at J, leaving 7 bases unmatched. CDR3 bases: TGTGCCAGCAGCCTCCTGGGACAGGGTTCCCAGTACTTC. Amino acid sequence: CASSLLGQGSQYF.

This clonotype was seen a handful of times. The V and J genes are TRBV4-1 and TRBJ1-1; 7 bases are shared with TRBD1. CDR3 length: 15 amino acids. The V gene end was trimmed by 1 base and the J gene end by 3 bases; junction bases not matched to a gene: 5. The germline CDR1 and CDR2 sequences are MGHRA and YSYEKL. The CDR3, as DNA: TGCGCCAGCAGCCAAGGACAGGGATGGGACACTGAAGCTTTCTTT. Translated, it gives CASSQGQGWDTEAFF.

CDR3 coding DNA: TGTGCCACCAGTGACCCTCCGACTAGCGGGAGTGGCACCGGGGAGCTGTTTTTT. Encoded protein: CATSDPPTSGSGTGELFF. The gene calls are TRBV24-1 and TRBJ2-2, with 12 bases that match TRBD2. V shed 4 bases and J 4 bases; nucleotides not matched to a gene: 9. The CDR3 runs 18 residues. In germline, CDR1 is KGHDR, CDR2 SFDVKD.

V gene TRBV14 combines with J gene TRBJ1-6; possibly TRBD1 for D (5 bases). V was shortened by 4 bases and J by 3 bases, with 10 bases between the two germline ends. The CDR3 is made up of 15 amino acids. Germline CDR1 reads SGHDN; CDR2 reads FVKESK. CDR3 amino acids: CASSRGAVYNSPLHF. CDR3 coding DNA: TGTGCCAGCAGCCGTGGGGCAGTCTATAATTCACCCCTCCACTTT.

The DNA for the CDR3 is TGTGCCATCAGCGGGACTCGCGGGAGAAGGACCTACAATGAGCAGTTCTTC. Protein sequence: CAISGTRGRRTYNEQFF. The rearrangement links TRBV10-3 to TRBJ2-1, with 7 bases identical to TRBD2. This CDR3 comprises 17 residues. Looked up from germline, CDR1 is ENHRY and CDR2 is SYGVKD. Trimming cost V 6 bases and J 2 bases; bases outside gene matches: 13.

In nucleotides, the CDR3 is TGTGCCAGCATCCCCGCGTGGGGGGGTGGGTACAATGAGCAGTTCTTC. Protein: CASIPAWGGGYNEQFF. The gene calls are TRBV28 and TRBJ2-1; TRBD2 agrees at 7 bases. The ends lost 7 bases at V and 4 bases at J; junction bases unmatched: 13. The CDR3 is 16 residues long. Germline values: CDR1 MDHEN, CDR2 SYDVKM.

This chain connects TRBV7-2 to TRBJ2-1; D might be TRBD2 (6 bases). V lost 3 bases to trimming and J lost 5 bases, with 17 bases between them. Looked up from germline, CDR1 is SGHTA and CDR2 is FQGNSA. The CDR3 sequence is 16 residues long. This CDR3 reads CASSLLILAGHNEQFF. CDR3 sequence (DNA): TGTGCCAGCAGCTTGTTGATTCTGGCGGGACACAATGAGCAGTTCTTC. The variable domain in full, completed from reference TRBV7-2 and TRBJ2-1, reads GAGVSQSPSNKVTEKGKDVELRCDPISGHTALYWYRQSLGQGLEFLIYFQGNSAPDKSGLPSDRFSAERTGGSVSTLTIQRTQQEDSAVYLCASSLLILAGHNEQFFGPGTRLTVL.

This clonotype was counted only a few times. Relative to the germline gene, one junction end is altered; a read error may explain this. The J gene is TRBJ2-7, the V gene TRBV29-1; possible D gene TRBD2, 5 bases. The V gene's germline CDR1 is SQVTM and CDR2 ANQGSEA. The CDR3 has 13 residues. CDR3 nucleotides: TGCAGCGTACAAGGACTTTCTTCCTCCGAGCAGTACTTC. Residues: CSVQGLSSSEQYF.

The sample holds many counts of this clonotype. The chain combines TRBV7-2 with TRBJ2-2, with 10 bases fitting TRBD2. Germline CDR1 is SGHTA and CDR2 is FQGNSA. This CDR3 is built from 15 residues. The V and J ends lost 5 bases and 7 bases, in that order; junction bases with no gene match: 7. For the CDR3, the DNA is TGTGCCAGCAGCCCCCCCCCTAGCGGGGGCGGGGAGCTGTTTTTT. It encodes CASSPPPSGGGELFF. The full variable domain, rest sourced from reference TRBV7-2 and TRBJ2-2, is GAGVSQSPSNKVTEKGKDVELRCDPISGHTALYWYRQSLGQGLEFLIYFQGNSAPDKSGLPSDRFSAERTGGSVSTLTIQRTQQEDSAVYLCASSPPPSGGGELFFGEGSRLTVL.